Below, one T cell receptor beta chain is given with its context. Its target is not known. These data originate in a study of cytomegalovirus exposure and HLA in healthy donors. The study ran its PCR with 60 Vbeta and 13 Jbeta primers. The method was immunoSEQ multiplex PCR; TCRdb's version includes in-frame clones alone and lacks a portion of them. Among some 120,000 clones listed, over 60% were seen once. Whereas donors were nominally healthy upon sampling, unrecorded immune exposures were probable. Study results and limitations: The study labeled roughly 160 TCR beta chains cytomegalovirus-associated. For TCR beta chains, V- and J-gene trimming was later linked to a missense DCLRE1C variant.

Germline CDR1 and CDR2: MGHRA and YSYEKL. Losses at the gene ends were 1 base for V and 7 bases for J; bases not matched to a gene: 9. This CDR3 has 16 residues. The chain recombines TRBV4-1 with TRBJ1-2, with TRBD1 identical over 10 bases. Sequencing input: PBMCs. This receptor was obtained from a man aged 60-69 years in good health and CMV-seropositive. CDR3 protein: CASSQAYTGTGVGYTF. The DNA for the CDR3 is TGCGCCAGCAGCCAAGCGTACACCGGGACAGGGGTTGGCTACACCTTC.